This TCR beta chain is from a study of memory CD4+ T cells and cytomegalovirus serostatus (dated by TCRdb to the late 2010s). At the level of the whole study: The roughly 35 healthy Belgian adults in the cohort included 9 who were CMV seropositive and 24 who were CMV seronegative. To replicate a published TCR-based CMV serostatus classifier, the study sequenced CD4+ memory TCRbeta repertoires from a Belgian cohort whose cytomegalovirus serostatus was known. What the work shows at the level of the full study, not this receptor alone: Of over 150 previously reported CMV-associated TCRbeta sequences, approximately 64 appeared in the CD4+ memory repertoires, each in one to five individuals. On the Belgian cohort, the classifier built on the original framework reached a median bootstrapped AUC of roughly 0.96, with a 95% CI of 0.76-1.00. Unlike the original study, which covered naive and memory CD4+ and CD8+ populations, the Belgian study sequenced only CD4+CD45RO+ memory cells. For predicting CMV serostatus, the median bootstrapped AUC was about 0.94 using the original framework and over 0.9 using a US-trained random forest. The results were interpreted as suggesting that the CMV-associated TCR signature is mostly present in the CD4+ memory repertoire.

Of note for this clone: Its antigen is still unknown. There are no base qualities to consult, and no much larger clone falls within one base.

V loses 3 bases, J loses 8 bases, and the germline ends lie 10 bases apart. The CDR3 starts with the cysteine, ends with the phenylalanine, and has 12 residues. Only the CDR3 portion is preserved as DNA: 36 bases, with reading frame beginning at the first base. CDR1 and CDR2 are read off the germline V gene as SNHLY and FYNNEI. Genomic DNA was extracted from sorted cells with the Quick-DNA Microprep Kit. Amplification of TCRbeta DNA was done with the immunoSEQ hsTCRbeta kit, following the protocol from the manufacturer. TCRbeta libraries were sequenced on an Illumina MiSeq instrument. As for how the authors treated the data: Removing out-of-frame sequences left about 2,300,000 distinct TCRbeta sequences, an average of around 62,000 per individual. Two values were used to score each individual: the count of under 200 previously reported CMV-associated TCRbeta sequences and the total count of productive distinct TCRbeta sequences. A beta-binomial model was reimplemented in Python, and random forests from scikit-learn, run with default parameters, were trained on data from the US cohort. On the Belgian cohort, classifier performance was reported as the median AUC, along with percentile confidence intervals, across 10,000 bootstrap iterations. Sourced from immuneACCESS, this table was stored by TCRdb with only in-frame sequences that have V and J called. A share of the clones is absent; for the studies checked, an unresolved V gene accounts for under half, and the remainder has no known explanation. D and trimming were read from the DNA, whereas the V and J calls and clone size are those reported in that table. This sample holds 25,000 to 30,000 clones; about 80% were observed only once. The ten largest account for over 1% of the sample.

A FACSAria II was used to sort memory CD4+ T cells, defined as single viable CD3+CD4+CD8-CD45RO+ cells. CMV serostatus was determined with a Roche Elecsys assay detecting serum IgG against CMV pp150, pp28, p38 and p52. Once the samples were thawed, total CD4+ T cells were enriched through positive selection using CD4 magnetic microbeads. The samples came from a different study that was designed specifically to examine the CD4+ T cell memory repertoire. Peripheral blood mononuclear cells were isolated and cryopreserved according to standard operating procedures, and serum was kept at -80 degrees C. The staining relied on CD3-PerCP (BW264/56), CD4-APC (RPA-T4), CD45RO-PE (UCHT1) and CD8-Pacific Orange (3B5) antibodies, and Sytox blue was used to exclude non-viable cells.

This TCR was sampled from an adult in good health and CMV-seronegative. This sequence uses TRBV2 and TRBJ1-2, with an unclear D gene assignment. Sequencing used memory CD4+ T cells from blood. The DNA is as follows: TGTGCCAGCAGTGACAACTCGGGAGGCTACACCTTC. Its protein product is CASSDNSGGYTF.